This T cell receptor (beta chain) was profiled in a study of beta chain features in type 1 diabetes. From germline, CDR1 is ENHRY and CDR2 SYGVKD. The length of the CDR3 is 16 residues. Unmatched junction bases numbered 3, after V lost 3 bases and J lost 4 bases. Of the isolated RNA, all was reverse transcribed, and so the sequenced material was expressed TCRB transcripts. Sequencing of naive, central memory and regulatory T cell samples gave an average of around 4 million reads. Only in-frame clones appear in the TCRdb table, and some are missing; sequencing was by immunoSEQ multiplex PCR. In the table there are around 500,000 clones, over 25% of which are singletons. A single count supports this clone. Antigen specificity is unknown. Every single donor gave one heparinised blood draw, and these averaged roughly 100 mL. Study outcomes and limitations: Across patients, naive, central memory and Treg TCRB repertoires exhibited apparently greater similarity than was observed across healthy donors. Possibly, sequencing cDNA over-represented cells that had high TCR expression levels.

The sequenced material came from naive CD4+ T cells from blood. This TCR was sampled from a man aged 18 to 35 in good health. The V gene is TRBV10-3, the J gene TRBJ2-3, with 14 bases matching TRBD2. CDR3 protein: CAISEGTSGSPDTQYF. The CDR3 DNA sequence: TGTGCCATCAGTGAAGGGACTAGCGGGAGTCCAGATACGCAGTATTTT.